Sequencing of this TCR beta chain was carried out in a study of blood T cell repertoires in COVID-19. The assay was immunoSEQ multiplex PCR, and TCRdb's table has in-frame clones only and misses some. The table records around 200,000 clones, over 75% of them present only once. Trimming at V came to 0 bases and at J to 6 bases, leaving 1 base not matched to a gene. The CDR3 covers 13 residues. The germline V gene encodes CDR1 KGHSH and CDR2 LQKENI. Sequencing was done on a sample of peripheral blood. V usage is TRBV18 and J usage is TRBJ2-7; 8 bases agree with TRBD1. The TCR comes from a man aged 60 to 69 with acute or convalescent COVID-19. The CDR3 region is CASSPPGQGEQYF. The CDR3 coding sequence is TGTGCCAGCTCACCACCCGGACAGGGCGAGCAGTACTTC.